This T cell receptor (beta chain) stems from a study of T cell responses to AZD1222 COVID-19 vaccine. Method: immunoSEQ multiplex PCR; TCRdb's copy keeps in-frame clones and lacks some. Here the sample spans about 83,000 clones, approximately 87% being singletons. Germline loops: CDR1 SGHTA, CDR2 FQGNSA. The CDR3 sequence is 15 residues long. V gave up 0 bases and J gave up 0 bases, with 9 bases separating them. The sequencing used peripheral blood, collected on day 0 of MenACWY control vaccination. This clonotype originated in an adult in good health. The J gene is TRBJ2-7, the V gene TRBV7-2; tentatively, D is TRBD1 or TRBD2 (6 bases each). CDR3 in amino acids: CASSLAGGDSYEQYF. The CDR3 DNA reads TGTGCCAGCAGCTTAGCCGGGGGCGACTCCTACGAGCAGTACTTC.